This T cell receptor beta chain was sequenced in a study of T cells in Graves' hyperthyroidism and ophthalmopathy. About the study: Blood from the periphery was taken at initial diagnosis, before any treatment. Study-wide results and caveats: Clonotypes that were expanded in thyroid above 0.001 mostly appeared in blood too.

From RNA transcripts, TCR beta CDR3 regions were amplified. The HTBI set primed first-round TCR CDR3 RT-PCR. TCRdb fed the multiplex PCR reads into MiXCR, producing one record per CDR3 protein. Here the sample spans under 450,000 distinct CDR3 sequences, roughly 15% being singletons. The CDR3 spans 15 residues. V lost 4 bases and J 2 bases, leaving 13 bases between the germline ends. CDR1 is SGHVS and CDR2 is FQNEAQ in the germline V gene. For the diagnoses, clinical symptoms, serum thyroxine and TRAb, thyroid ultrasound and orbital computed tomography were used. The authors obtained PBMCs from roughly 9.7 ml of fresh peripheral blood. In its sample, this clonotype was seen many times. Antigen: not known.

Sample: blood. The receptor was isolated from a woman in her twenties or thirties with Graves' hyperthyroidism that later progressed to Graves' ophthalmopathy. J is TRBJ2-3 and V is TRBV7-8; perhaps TRBD2 as D (6 bases). CDR3 sequence reads: CASSYSGTFTDTQYF. The CDR3 region has the DNA TGTGCCAGCAGCTACTCCGGGACTTTCACAGATACGCAGTATTTT.